This TCR beta chain originates from a study of OX40 agonist ivuxolimab in advanced cancers. Turning to the study itself: Six ivuxolimab dose levels, 0.01 to 10 mg/kg, were given intravenously every 2 weeks. Cohort: 80% to 85% men, mean age approximately 64, aged about 23 to 79.

Study-level findings and limits: At 0.1 to 3.0 mg/kg, CD4+ and CD8+ blood T cells expanded clonally by week 6.

Generated by immunoSEQ multiplex PCR, the TCRdb table keeps only in-frame clones and is missing some. Altogether tens of thousands of clones are present, roughly four fifths being singletons, with the ten largest covering 3.5% to 4.5%. V was shortened by 1 base and J by 4 bases, with 13 bases between the two germline ends. This CDR3 has 15 amino acids. Per germline, CDR1 MNHEY and CDR2 SMNVEV (reference sequence). Turning to this clone: The antigen remains unidentified.

The chain recombines TRBV27 with TRBJ2-5; D unresolved. The sample was CD4+ or CD8+ T cells sorted from blood, taken in a trial of the OX40 agonist ivuxolimab. The TCR sequence derives from an adult with an advanced solid tumor such as melanoma, head and neck, liver or kidney cancer. CDR3 residues: CASSLWVSQVETQYF. DNA for the CDR3: TGTGCCAGCAGTTTATGGGTTAGCCAGGTAGAGACCCAGTACTTC.